This TCR beta chain was obtained from a study of shared clonotypes between healthy human individuals (TCRdb year 2020). The study in broad terms: A couple of women and three men aged 18 to 49 years were included in the cohort. Blood TCR repertoires of several healthy adults were deeply sequenced to estimate repertoire size and the extent of clonotype sharing between individuals. To increase sequencing depth and limit assay-specific biases, TCR repertoire library preparation and sequencing were carried out by different laboratories using diverse techniques. For each donor, three plates each were used for CD4 naive and CD4 memory, two plates were used for CD8 naive, and one plate was used for CD8 memory. Leukapheresis yielded between about 0.94 and 8.9 billion PBMCs per donor.

Summary of the overall study and its limitations: Even with the large sequencing depth, rarefaction of the sorted-subset datasets indicated that sequencing was incomplete. Compared with non-shared clonotypes, the clonotypes found in all four sorted-subset donors had higher generation probabilities. Naive subsets generally had larger estimated clonotype richness than memory subsets did. About 5% of naive CD4, 3.5% of naive CD8, approximately 2.2% of memory CD4, and 0.4% of memory CD8 clonotypes were shared across a few donors. Pairwise subsampling indicated that sequencing depth was expected to affect the degree of clonotype sharing among donors. Because the study included only a small number of donors, the genetic and exposure-history diversity represented was limited. Sampling was restricted to blood, and TCR repertoires in tissues likely differ from the TCR repertoires found in blood.

Including the terminal cysteine and phenylalanine, the CDR3 comprises 14 residues. Only the CDR3 portion is preserved as DNA: 42 bases, with reading frame beginning at the first base. The junction carries 8 bases between V and J, which are trimmed by 3 bases and 0 bases respectively. The germline V gene sets CDR1 to SGHVS and CDR2 to FNYEAQ. Healthy HIV-negative adults with no recently reported acute infections or vaccinations were included as donors. Every donor was a Caucasian adult residing in Nashville, Tennessee, USA. CD4+ T cells were enriched through magnetic negative selection, after which naive cells were positively selected on CD45RA and the remaining negative fraction served as the memory subset. After blood collection by leukapheresis, PBMCs were isolated using Ficoll-Histopaque density gradient centrifugation and then cryopreserved in the vapor phase of liquid nitrogen. Analytical flow cytometry was used to check the purity and quantity of each magnetically sorted T cell population. Genomic DNA was isolated from each sorted fraction and quantified by UV absorbance on a Nanodrop 2000c.

The count of this clone is one. The antigen it recognizes is unknown. No base-level quality is on record; no much larger clone is a single base apart. Using the deep immunoSEQ assay, multiplex PCR amplified TCR CDR3 regions from genomic DNA. Extracted genomic DNA from each cell subset was spread evenly across all wells of several immunoSEQ 96-well plates, with each plate serving as a replicate. For sorted subsets, each replicate PCR was loaded with about 200 ng genomic DNA, equivalent to approximately 33,000 T cell genomes. The purified libraries were quantified using a Qubit 3.0 fluorometer, sized with a Bioanalyzer 2100, and then quantified again using the KAPA Library Quantification kit. Each immunoSEQ 96-well plate was sequenced on its own single-read 150-cycle Illumina NextSeq 550 flow cell. Concerning the study's data processing: Because the immunoSEQ output included only junctional sequences and no quality scores, the filtering could not be the same as the filtering used for full-length reads. To assign V/J genes and CDR3, sequences were annotated against IMGT germline references using PyIR, a Python wrapper for IgBLAST v1.9. Any read was removed if the V/J assignment was weak (E-value above 1e-6), the CDR3 was missing, or the read contained stop codons, out-of-frame junctions, or ambiguous translated residues. V3J clonotypes were defined as sequences sharing the same inferred V gene, J gene, and CDR3 amino acid sequence. Percentage overlap between repertoires was computed as shared unique clonotypes divided by the size of the smaller repertoire. Three approaches were used to assess repertoire richness: RTK rarefaction, the Chao1 estimator, and Recon v2.1 estimates of unobserved clonotypes. For all TCRbeta clonotypes obtained by the gDNA method from a handful of donors, generation probabilities were computed with OLGA. TCRdb limited this immuneACCESS table to in-frame rearrangements with V and J called. A share of clones is missing; checked studies link under half to unresolved V genes, and the rest is unexplained. That table furnishes V, J and clone size, whereas the DNA furnished D and trimming. Here the sample has approximately 330,000 clones; roughly 80% occur a single time. The top ten hold 10% of the sample.

Sequences were obtained from memory CD4+ T cells sorted from blood. The cell subset or site label of this sample denotes: CD45RA-negative fraction. The receptor comes from a man aged 25 to 45 in good health. Rearrangement joined TRBV7-6 to TRBJ1-1, with TRBD1 as a weak D call on 5 bases. The sequenced DNA is TGTGCCAGCAGCTTGGGACTGATGAACACTGAAGCTTTCTTT. Translated, it reads CASSLGLMNTEAFF.